This T cell receptor (beta chain) appears in the sequencing data of a study of CD8+CD57+ T cells in acquired aplastic anemia. In the study overall: DNA per sorted CD4+ or CD8+ sample ranged 0.2 to 27.4 ug, averaging 3.2 ug.

Whole-study results and caveats: For CD8+ Simpson's diversity, patients and controls showed no significant difference. Between patients and controls, some 31 CD8+ CDR3 sequences were found in common.

Trimming stripped 2 bases from V and 6 bases from J, with 13 bases between. The CDR3 length is 16 residues. From germline, CDR1 is KGHDR and CDR2 SFDVKD. A few counts support this clonotype. Its cognate antigen is unknown. Researchers used genomic DNA as the template to profile TCR beta VDJ and CDR3. TCRdb re-analysed the reads in MiXCR, keeping a single row per CDR3 protein. The profile shows roughly 300,000 distinct CDR3 sequences, approximately 55% of them singletons. This clonotype was sampled from a human donor with severe aplastic anemia or a healthy control (not recorded which). Sequencing input: sorted CD4+, CD8+, or CD8+CD57+ T cells (not recorded which) from PBMCs. The J gene is TRBJ1-6, the V gene TRBV24-1; TRBD1 might be the D (5 bases). DNA of the CDR3: TGTGCCACCAGTGATTCCTGGCAGGGTAGTAATTCACCCCTCCACTTT. It codes for CATSDSWQGSNSPLHF.